These T cell receptor beta chains were read from a single sample in a study of Ad26.COV2.S vaccination and SARS-CoV-2 variants. The protocol was immunoSEQ multiplex PCR, while the TCRdb copy is restricted to in-frame clones and leaves out a portion. The data hold roughly 400,000 clones, with roughly 90% observed a single time. Sample: peripheral blood, taken in a trial of Ad26.COV2.S vaccine versus placebo. Receptors originate from a person between 18 and 60 years old who received the Ad26.COV2.S COVID-19 vaccine or a placebo. Both conserved end residues are part of each CDR3. Each record gives: J gene, V gene, CDR3 protein.

TRBJ2-7 TRBV6-6 CASSSGLASTEQYF
TRBJ1-1 TRBV27 CASTPGGGGTEAFF
TRBJ2-7 TRBV27 CASSTGTSGYEQYF
TRBJ2-2 TRBV28 CASRPQGGGIPPGVGELFF
TRBJ2-2 TRBV9 CASSPRGTVNTGELFF
TRBJ2-7 TRBV11-3 CASRRGRNEQYF
TRBJ2-7 TRBV19 CASSIRQGPAGEQYF
TRBJ1-3 TRBV29-1 CSVATSGNTIYF
TRBJ1-6 TRBV7-2 CASSRRATLNSPLHF
TRBJ1-5 TRBV18 CASSLSGPYSNQPQHF
TRBJ2-1 TRBV4-3 CASSQDQRGGNEQFF
TRBJ1-6 TRBV18 CASSQQVNSPLHF
TRBJ2-1 TRBV29-1 CSVENPTVSYNEQFF
TRBJ2-7 TRBV7-2 CASSPLSYEQYF
TRBJ2-1 TRBV28 CASSRAGQGYRNEQFF
TRBJ1-2 TRBV6-5 CASSYSGSVYGYTF
TRBJ2-3 TRBV7-8 CASSFREVRTDTQYF
TRBJ2-7 TRBV30 CAWTPVGQGAYEQYF
TRBJ2-5 TRBV18 CASSPPGRQGGETQYF
TRBJ2-5 TRBV5-5 CASSYRPGGETQYF
TRBJ1-2 TRBV28 CASSFGTGDYGYTF
TRBJ2-1 TRBV19 CASSRRLAGDTYNEQFF
TRBJ2-1 TRBV6-2/TRBV6-3 CASSFFVRPTGYEQFF
TRBJ1-2 TRBV6-2/TRBV6-3 CASSYEGRGYTF
TRBJ1-5 TRBV19 CATQRGDRGILDQPQHF
TRBJ2-7 TRBV4-1 CASSQTGPYEQYF
TRBJ2-2 TRBV19 CASSTGRRGTGELFF
TRBJ2-6 TRBV28 CASSFPGTGANVLTF
TRBJ2-7 TRBV28 CASTVASRDEQYF
TRBJ2-5 TRBV27 CASSKVRLAGGLVETQYF
TRBJ2-1 TRBV3-1/TRBV3-2 CASSLGLAGVHNEQFF
TRBJ2-2 TRBV2 CASRASGLAGAGELFF
TRBJ1-6 TRBV19 CASSTQGGSPLHF
TRBJ2-1 TRBV6-5 CASSYERPSSYNEQFF
TRBJ2-5 TRBV7-9 CASRGPGETQYF
TRBJ1-3 TRBV28 CASSLGGVHSGNTIYF
TRBJ2-3 TRBV30 CAWSVLGSTDTQYF
TRBJ1-1 TRBV27 CASSVQGLNTEAFF
TRBJ1-6 TRBV28 CASSLGGGYNSPLHF
TRBJ1-4 TRBV28 CASSFSGGSEKLFF
TRBJ1-1 TRBV14 CASSQADRIEAFF
TRBJ2-3 TRBV5-8 CASSWGTSGRGRTSTDTQYF
TRBJ2-1 TRBV13 CASSTRTSGRVNEQFF
TRBJ2-7 TRBV27 CASSRGGLGEQYF
TRBJ2-2 TRBV10-3 CATKGAGQTNTGELFF
TRBJ2-3 TRBV7-8 CASSKRPTRNTDTQYF
TRBJ1-1 TRBV6-5 CASSYSSRNRGLRAFF
TRBJ1-1 TRBV5-1 CASSLGHIGDTEAFF
TRBJ2-2 TRBV7-3 CASSSGTSNTGELFF